This T cell receptor (beta chain) originates from a study of cytomegalovirus exposure and HLA in healthy donors. With 60 Vbeta and 13 Jbeta primers, the PCR was carried out. TCRdb keeps only in-frame clones here, not all; method: immunoSEQ multiplex PCR. The data include roughly 27,000 clones; the top ten clones carry 0.55% to 0.75%. This CDR3 spans 14 amino acids. From germline, CDR1 is MNHNS and CDR2 SASEGT. V gave up 1 base and J gave up 3 bases, with 7 bases separating them. What was sequenced was PBMCs. This chain connects TRBV6-1 to TRBJ2-1, with D unclear. This clonotype was sampled from a young man in good health and CMV-seronegative. CDR3 loop: CASSEVASYNEQFF. The CDR3 DNA is TGTGCCAGCAGTGAAGTGGCCAGCTACAATGAGCAGTTCTTC.